Below, 30 T cell receptor beta chains from the same sample are listed, as sequenced in a study of siplizumab effects on memory and regulatory T cells. Generated by immunoSEQ multiplex PCR, the TCRdb table keeps only in-frame clones and is missing some. Seen here are tens of thousands of clones, just over 90% observed once, and the top ten hold 38%. The specimen was CD8+ T cells sorted from blood. The receptors were sampled from a human donor in good health.

This clone was recorded a few times. The CDR3 protein is CASSFAASGIGEQFF. The CDR3 region has the DNA TGTGCCAGCAGTTTCGCGGCTAGCGGGATCGGGGAGCAGTTCTTC. V is TRBV27 and J is TRBJ2-1; 9 bases match TRBD2. The CDR3 is made up of 15 amino acids. Germline V gene data show CDR1 as MNHEY and CDR2 as SMNVEV (reference sequence). After removal of 3 bases from V and 10 bases from J, the junction contained 10 bases not matched to a gene.

The table lists this clone with a count of one. The gene calls are TRBV7-2 and TRBJ1-1; D remains ambiguous. This CDR3 is built from 15 residues. The germline V gene encodes CDR1 SGHTA and CDR2 FQGNSA. V lost 5 bases to trimming and J lost 4 bases, with 17 bases between them. The CDR3 DNA reads as TGTGCCAGCAGCCTCTTAGGGTTGGAGGGCACTGAAGCTTTCTTT. It is translated as CASSLLGLEGTEAFF.

The chain couples TRBV7-9 to TRBJ2-1; 9 bases line up with TRBD2. The CDR3 spans 15 residues. Germline loops: CDR1 SEHNR, CDR2 FQNEAQ (reference sequence). Trimming removed 3 bases from V and 5 bases from J; junction bases left unmatched: 5. The CDR3 protein is CASSFPAGGHNEQFF. CDR3 sequence (DNA): TGTGCCAGCAGCTTTCCTGCGGGAGGGCACAATGAGCAGTTCTTC.

The V and J genes are TRBV27 and TRBJ2-3, with TRBD2 matching over 10 bases. The J segment lost 1 base and the V segment lost 5 bases, leaving 9 bases of the junction unmatched. CDR1 is MNHEY, CDR2 SMNVEV, per germline (reference sequence). The CDR3 is 17 amino acids. CDR3 residues: CASSQEKLAGGTDTQYF. The CDR3 nucleotides read TGTGCCAGCAGTCAAGAAAAGCTAGCGGGAGGCACAGATACGCAGTATTTT.

CDR3 in DNA: TGTGCCACCAGCAGAGATCGGGGCAGGGTAGGAGATACGCAGTATTTT. Its translation is CATSRDRGRVGDTQYF. V and J are TRBV15 and TRBJ2-3, with D perhaps TRBD1 or TRBD2 (5 bases each). The CDR3 has 16 amino acids. From germline, CDR1 is LNHNV and CDR2 YYDKDF (reference sequence). Trimming took 0 bases from V and 5 from J, leaving 15 bases between them.

This chain connects TRBV14 to TRBJ2-5; D gene unclear. The J call may be in error: the DNA end matches TRBJ2-7 better. CDR3 length equals 11 residues. Germline assignment: CDR1 SGHDN and CDR2 FVKESK. The CDR3 loop is CASSQEDEQYF. CDR3 DNA: TGTGCCAGCAGCCAAGAGGACGAGCAGTACTTC.

The chain combines TRBV27 with TRBJ2-7; 9 bases line up with TRBD1. The V gene end was trimmed by 1 base and the J gene end by 3 bases; junction bases not matched to a gene: 7. The CDR3 spans 16 residues. Germline V gives CDR1 MNHEY, CDR2 SMNVEV (reference sequence). The CDR3, as DNA: TGTGCCAGCAGTTTATGGGTACCGGGACAGGGCTACGAGCAGTACTTC. It translates to CASSLWVPGQGYEQYF.

This clone appeared a single time. The rearrangement uses TRBV27 and TRBJ2-5; D is possibly TRBD1 (5 bases). This CDR3 region has 13 residues. The V gene's germline CDR1 is MNHEY and CDR2 SMNVEV (reference sequence). Trimming took off 4 bases at V and 7 bases at J, with 13 bases between the two ends. CDR3 coding DNA: TGTGCCAGCAGTTACTCCCTCACAGGGACCCAGTACTTC. Translation: CASSYSLTGTQYF.

The genes are TRBV7-2 and TRBJ2-7; 11 nucleotides agree with TRBD2. Germline V gene sequence: CDR1 SGHTA, CDR2 FQGNSA. The CDR3 spans 16 residues. After removal of 1 base from V and 4 bases from J, the junction contained 6 bases not matched to a gene. The CDR3 is CASSLELAGGRYEQYF. The CDR3 DNA reads as TGTGCCAGCAGCTTAGAGTTAGCGGGAGGGCGGTACGAGCAGTACTTC.

This chain uses TRBV15 with TRBJ2-1, with 11 bases that match TRBD2. Trimming at V came to 3 bases and at J to 7 bases, leaving 5 bases not matched to a gene. Germline values: CDR1 LNHNV, CDR2 YYDKDF (reference sequence). The CDR3 is made up of 15 amino acids. The CDR3 DNA reads as TGTGCCACCAGCAGTGGGGCTAGCGGGAGGAATGAGCAGTTCTTC. Translated, it gives CATSSGASGRNEQFF.

Comments on this clone: The same CDR3 can be traced to other DNA sequences in this sample. The V and J genes are TRBV19 and TRBJ2-1, with 11 bases aligning to TRBD2. CDR3 length equals 15 residues. Germline-derived CDR1 and CDR2 are LNHDA and SQIVND (reference sequence). Unmatched junction bases numbered 4, after V lost 3 bases and J lost 6 bases. The CDR3, as DNA: TGTGCCAGTAGTATCGGGCTAGCGGGAGGCAATGAGCAGTTCTTC. This encodes CASSIGLAGGNEQFF.

This rearrangement joins TRBV7-9 to TRBJ2-2; D may be TRBD1 (6 bases). Deletions cut 5 bases from V and 7 bases from J, with 11 bases between. The CDR3 loop spans 13 amino acids. Looked up from germline, CDR1 is SEHNR and CDR2 is FQNEAQ (reference sequence). CDR3 sequence reads: CASSPQGYGELFF. The CDR3, as DNA: TGTGCCAGCAGCCCTCAGGGGTACGGGGAGCTGTTTTTT.

The chain recombines TRBV7-8 with TRBJ2-7; possibly TRBD2 for D (5 bases). V was trimmed by 5 bases and J by 2 bases, leaving 16 bases between them. CDR3 length: 15 residues. Germline loops: CDR1 SGHVS, CDR2 FQNEAQ. In DNA form, the CDR3 reads TGTGCCAGCAGCCTAATTCGGGGATCCACCTACGAGCAGTACTTC. Translated, it gives CASSLIRGSTYEQYF.

The chain recombines TRBV5-1 with TRBJ2-7, with D hard to call. Germline values: CDR1 SGHRS, CDR2 YFSETQ. Trimming stripped 2 bases from V and 0 bases from J, with 9 bases between. This CDR3 comprises 14 residues. CDR3 nucleotides: TGCGCCAGCAGCTTTTCCTATGGCTCCTACGAGCAGTACTTC. This encodes CASSFSYGSYEQYF.

This clone came up once. The chain links TRBV9 to TRBJ1-4; D is ambiguous. The germline V gene encodes CDR1 SGDLS and CDR2 YYNGEE. The CDR3 spans 14 residues. V lost 0 bases to trimming and J lost 5 bases, with 8 bases between them. The CDR3 protein is CASSVAGDNEKLFF. The CDR3 DNA reads TGTGCCAGCAGCGTAGCAGGTGACAATGAAAAACTGTTTTTT.

J is TRBJ2-7 and V is TRBV7-9; no firm D call. V dropped 5 bases and J dropped 3 bases, with 8 bases sitting between them. The CDR3 has 12 amino acids. Germline-derived CDR1 and CDR2 are SEHNR and FQNEAQ (reference sequence). CDR3 in amino acids: CASSPSSYEQYF. The DNA of the CDR3 is TGTGCCAGCAGCCCATCTAGCTACGAGCAGTACTTC.

This chain connects TRBV28 to TRBJ2-7; D might be TRBD1 (6 bases). Between the trimmed V and J ends, which lost 10 bases and 3 bases, there was a span of 10 bases. This CDR3 has 11 residues. The germline CDR1 and CDR2 sequences are MDHEN and SYDVKM. The CDR3 DNA reads as TGTGCCACTCAAGGGGGCTACGAGCAGTACTTC. This codes for CATQGGYEQYF.

The chain employs TRBV5-4 and TRBJ1-1, with 9 bases lining up with TRBD1. With V trimmed by 4 bases and J by 4 bases, 8 bases remained unmatched. This CDR3 is 15 amino acids long. From germline, CDR1 is SGHNT and CDR2 YYREEE (reference sequence). The CDR3 bases are TGTGCCAGCAGCCAAGATACAGGGGGCGTCACTGAAGCTTTCTTT. Protein sequence: CASSQDTGGVTEAFF.

V is TRBV7-9 and J is TRBJ1-4; perhaps TRBD1 as D (5 bases). This CDR3 is 15 amino acids long. V shed 3 bases and J shed 6 bases, with 14 bases lying between them. Germline loops: CDR1 SEHNR, CDR2 FQNEAQ (reference sequence). The CDR3 protein is CASSLLGERDEKLFF. The CDR3 DNA reads as TGTGCCAGCAGCTTGTTAGGGGAAAGGGATGAAAAACTGTTTTTT.

This rearrangement joins TRBV11-3 to TRBJ1-1, with D unresolved. V was pared by 3 bases and J by 3 bases, with 11 bases between. The V gene's germline CDR1 is SGHNT and CDR2 YENEEA. The CDR3 totals 14 residues. The DNA of the CDR3 is TGTGCCAGCAGCTTCCGGGCGGATGACACTGAAGCTTTCTTT. This translates into CASSFRADDTEAFF. The full variable domain, rest sourced from reference TRBV11-3 and TRBJ1-1, is EAGVVQSPRYKIIEKKQPVAFWCNPISGHNTLYWYLQNLGQGPELLIRYENEEAVDDSQLPKDRFSAERLKGVDSTLKIQPAELGDSAVYLCASSFRADDTEAFFGQGTRLTVV.

As regards this clone: Sequence at one end of the junction differs from germline and may be a read error. The genes are TRBV7-7 and TRBJ2-2; 9 positions match TRBD2. The germline V gene has CDR1 SSHAT and CDR2 FNYEAQ (reference sequence). The CDR3 covers 17 residues. The CDR3 DNA follows: TGTGCTAGCAGCTTAGCGGGAGTCGGACGGGACACCGGGGAGCTGTTTTTT. Protein product: CASSLAGVGRDTGELFF.

This clone was picked up a small number of times. The chain recombines TRBV5-6 with TRBJ2-7; TRBD1 matches at 7 bases. The trim removed 4 bases at V and 0 bases at J, leaving 4 bases unmatched. CDR1 and CDR2 (germline): SGHDT, YYEEEE. The CDR3 spans 14 residues. The CDR3 DNA sequence: TGTGCCAGCAGCACCTGGGACAGCTCCTACGAGCAGTACTTC. Amino acids: CASSTWDSSYEQYF.

The chain has TRBV19 and TRBJ1-2; tentative D call: TRBD1 (6 bases). Germline V lookup: CDR1 LNHDA, CDR2 SQIVND (reference sequence). V lost 5 bases and J 4 bases, leaving 14 bases between the germline ends. CDR3 length: 14 residues. CDR3 nucleotides: TGTGCCAGTAGTCCGGCAGGGGACTTCTATGGCTACACCTTC. Amino acid sequence: CASSPAGDFYGYTF.

Only one count was recorded for this clone. The rearrangement links TRBV4-2 to TRBJ2-1, with TRBD2 identical over 10 bases. The V segment lost 1 base and the J segment 0 bases; nucleotides outside the gene matches: 3. From germline, CDR1 is LGHNA and CDR2 YNFKEQ. The CDR3 extends over 17 amino acids. CDR3 region: CASSQGLAGSSYNEQFF. The CDR3 coding sequence is TGTGCCAGCAGCCAAGGACTAGCGGGCAGCTCCTACAATGAGCAGTTCTTC.

J is TRBJ2-7 and V is TRBV19, with no clear D. The germline CDR1 and CDR2 sequences are LNHDA and SQIVND (reference sequence). The CDR3 spans 12 residues. This CDR3 is CASRGIVDEQYF. CDR3 DNA sequence: TGTGCTTCTCGCGGAATTGTCGACGAGCAGTACTTC.

The J gene is TRBJ2-7, the V gene TRBV5-1; a weak D match, TRBD2 (6 bases). The CDR3 extends over 14 amino acids. Germline V gene sequence: CDR1 SGHRS, CDR2 YFSETQ. Trimming cost V 0 bases and J 7 bases, with 14 bases left between them. CDR3 bases: TGCGCCAGCAGCTTGGGCGGGACGGCGAGGGAGCAGTACTTC. Its protein product is CASSLGGTAREQYF.

As regards this clone: This same CDR3 is encoded by further DNA sequences in the sample. The chain uses TRBV9 and TRBJ2-2, with no clear D. The germline V gene has CDR1 SGDLS and CDR2 YYNGEE. Between the trimmed V and J ends, which lost 3 bases and 2 bases, there was a span of 2 bases. The CDR3 covers 12 residues. CDR3 in amino acids: CASSGNTGELFF. The CDR3 DNA sequence: TGTGCCAGCAGCGGAAACACCGGGGAGCTGTTTTTT. Combining the CDR3 with reference TRBV9 and TRBJ2-2 gives the whole variable domain DSGVTQTPKHLITATGQRVTLRCSPRSGDLSVYWYQQSLDQGLQFLIQYYNGEERAKGNILERFSAQQFPDLHSELNLSSLELGDSALYFCASSGNTGELFFGEGSRLTVL.

This chain uses TRBV27 with TRBJ2-1; possibly TRBD2 for D (5 bases). The CDR3 sequence is 13 residues long. Germline V gives CDR1 MNHEY, CDR2 SMNVEV (reference sequence). V shed 4 bases and J shed 9 bases, with 13 bases lying between them. CDR3 region: CASSYPLGSEQFF. DNA for the CDR3: TGTGCCAGCAGTTATCCCCTAGGGAGTGAGCAGTTCTTC.

The chain is built from TRBV7-9 and TRBJ2-1, with D perhaps assigned TRBD1 or TRBD2 (5 bases each). V dropped 11 bases and J dropped 1 base, with 12 bases sitting between them. This CDR3 has 13 amino acids. The germline gives CDR1 SEHNR, CDR2 FQNEAQ (reference sequence). CDR3 in amino acids: CACRDDSYNEQFF. The CDR3 DNA follows: TGTGCCTGTCGGGACGATTCCTACAATGAGCAGTTCTTC.

This chain joins TRBV29-1 and TRBJ2-1; D perhaps matches TRBD1 (5 bases). Between the trimmed V and J ends, which lost 1 base and 10 bases, there was a span of 11 bases. This CDR3 contains 12 residues. Germline CDR1 is SQVTM and CDR2 is ANQGSEA. The CDR3 DNA is TGCAGCGTTGAAGGTGACAGTGAAGAGCAGTTCTTC. Translation: CSVEGDSEEQFF.